The 18 T cell receptor beta chains reported below all come from one sample, sequenced in a study of PD-1 blockade in classical Hodgkin lymphoma. Profiled with immunoSEQ multiplex PCR; TCRdb holds only in-frame clones, not every one. The table lists about 110,000 clones, about 88% of them singletons. With no exception, relapse followed autologous stem cell transplantation in all patients, and brentuximab vedotin exposure varied. The sample was peripheral blood mononuclear cells (PBMCs), taken before the second cycle of nivolumab. These receptors came from a human donor with classical Hodgkin lymphoma.

The CDR3 reads CASSISSRGYTF. CDR3 in DNA: TGTGCCAGTAGTATAAGTAGCAGGGGCTACACCTTC. This chain links TRBV19 with TRBJ1-2; D not resolved. This CDR3 has 12 amino acids. V was trimmed by 2 bases and J by 8 bases, leaving 9 bases between them. Germline values: CDR1 LNHDA, CDR2 SQIVND (reference sequence).

The J gene is TRBJ2-7, the V gene TRBV7-2, with D tentatively TRBD1 (6 bases). The V gene's germline CDR1 is SGHTA and CDR2 FQGNSA. V gave up 3 bases and J gave up 0 bases, with 9 bases separating them. The CDR3 is made up of 14 amino acids. In DNA form, the CDR3 reads TGTGCCAGCAGCTTCGGACAGATCTCCTACGAGCAGTACTTC. Its translation: CASSFGQISYEQYF.

This rearrangement joins TRBV18 to TRBJ2-7; TRBD2 matches 7 bases. The trim removed 3 bases at V and 1 base at J, leaving 3 bases unmatched. The germline CDR1 and CDR2 sequences are KGHSH and LQKENI. This CDR3 contains 14 residues. The CDR3 sequence: CASSPRTSSYEQYF. As DNA, the CDR3 is TGTGCCAGCTCACCGAGGACTAGTTCCTACGAGCAGTACTTC.

The chain uses TRBV27 and TRBJ2-3; 11 bases line up with TRBD2. V lost 5 bases, J lost 4 bases, and 2 bases stayed unmatched. CDR1 is MNHEY and CDR2 is SMNVEV in the germline V gene (reference sequence). The CDR3 is 14 amino acids. CDR3 coding DNA: TGTGCCAGCAGTGAACTAGCGGGAGCAGATACGCAGTATTTT. Its translation is CASSELAGADTQYF.

The chain has TRBV29-1 and TRBJ2-2; 14 bases fit TRBD2. V dropped 2 bases and J dropped 5; count of bases not matched to a gene: 10. Germline assignment: CDR1 SQVTM and CDR2 ANQGSEA. The CDR3 sequence is 18 residues long. The CDR3, as DNA: TGCAGCGTTGAACATGGTTGGGGGACTAGCGGGAGTACCGGGGAGCTGTTTTTT. As protein: CSVEHGWGTSGSTGELFF.

The J gene is TRBJ1-3, the V gene TRBV19, with D uncertain. Germline V gene sequence: CDR1 LNHDA, CDR2 SQIVND (reference sequence). This CDR3 is 11 amino acids long. The V gene lost 6 bases and the J gene lost 3 bases, with 3 bases spanning the gap. The DNA for the CDR3 is TGTGCCAGTAGGGGTGGAAACACCATATATTTT. This translates into CASRGGNTIYF.

The chain has TRBV19 and TRBJ1-4; 8 bases align to TRBD1. V shed 4 bases and J 5 bases; nucleotides not matched to a gene: 3. This CDR3 contains 14 residues. Per germline, CDR1 LNHDA and CDR2 SQIVND (reference sequence). CDR3 nucleotides: TGTGCCAGTAGTAAAAGACAGGGGAATGAAAAACTGTTTTTT. Translation gives CASSKRQGNEKLFF.

The J gene is TRBJ1-1, the V gene TRBV11-2, with D unresolved. Germline V gives CDR1 SGHAT, CDR2 FQNNGV. The CDR3 is 14 amino acids. V lost 5 bases to trimming and J lost 1 base, with 11 bases between them. The chain's CDR3 is CASSPGGGNTEAFF. The CDR3 DNA follows: TGTGCCAGCAGCCCTGGAGGCGGGAACACTGAAGCTTTCTTT.

The V call is TRBV28, the J call TRBJ2-1; perhaps TRBD2 as D (5 bases). The CDR3 totals 15 residues. The germline V and J ends were trimmed by 3 bases and 2 bases, with 11 bases remaining between them. The V gene's germline CDR1 is MDHEN and CDR2 SYDVKM. The CDR3 loop reads CASSFRGTAYNEQFF. The CDR3 DNA reads as TGTGCCAGCAGTTTTCGGGGAACCGCCTACAATGAGCAGTTCTTC.

The rearrangement joins TRBV19 to TRBJ1-2; 10 bases are shared with TRBD1. The germline V gene has CDR1 LNHDA and CDR2 SQIVND (reference sequence). The CDR3 extends over 18 amino acids. V shed 5 bases and J 6 bases; nucleotides not matched to a gene: 18. The CDR3 bases are TGTGCCAGTAGTCCCCAAACTACCGGGACAGGGGTAAGAAATGGCTACACCTTC. Its protein product is CASSPQTTGTGVRNGYTF.

This clone was observed a handful of times. The CDR3 DNA is TGTGCCAGCACCGGGGAGGGGACTGAAGCTTTCTTT. It encodes CASTGEGTEAFF. The chain recombines TRBV6-1 with TRBJ1-1; possible D gene TRBD1, 5 bases. CDR3 length: 12 residues. The ends were cut back, 7 bases at V and 5 bases at J, with 11 bases in the middle. Germline CDR1 is MNHNS and CDR2 is SASEGT.

V gene TRBV28 combines with J gene TRBJ2-7, with TRBD1 matching over 7 bases. Germline CDR1 is MDHEN and CDR2 is SYDVKM. V lost 5 bases to trimming and J lost 5 bases; unmatched junction nucleotides: 9. The CDR3 extends over 14 amino acids. The CDR3 coding sequence is TGTGCCAGCAGTACTGGGACAGATGAAAACGAGCAGTACTTC. The encoded protein is CASSTGTDENEQYF.

This chain uses TRBV10-3 with TRBJ1-2; D not resolved. Germline loops: CDR1 ENHRY, CDR2 SYGVKD. With 7 bases removed from V and 3 bases from J, the gap between germline ends came to 9 bases. This CDR3 is built from 12 residues. CDR3 bases: TGTGCCATCAAATGGCAAGACTATGGCTACACCTTC. Its translation is CAIKWQDYGYTF.

This chain joins TRBV30 and TRBJ1-3; 7 bases fit TRBD1. V lost 2 bases to trimming and J lost 8 bases; unmatched junction nucleotides: 3. The V gene's germline CDR1 is GTSNPN and CDR2 SVGIG (reference sequence). The CDR3 totals 12 residues. CDR3 amino acids: CAWSNRGYTIYF. The CDR3 nucleotides read TGTGCCTGGAGTAACAGGGGTTACACCATATATTTT.

The rearrangement uses TRBV7-8 and TRBJ2-3; 9 bases match TRBD2. The trim removed 6 bases at V and 4 bases at J, leaving 8 bases unmatched. Germline CDR1 SGHVS, CDR2 FQNEAQ. This CDR3 contains 15 residues. CDR3 region: CASRLAGTGADTQYF. As DNA, the CDR3 is TGTGCCAGCAGGCTAGCGGGAACAGGGGCAGATACGCAGTATTTT. Filled out from reference TRBV7-8 and TRBJ2-3, the complete variable domain reads GAGVSQSPRYKVAKRGQDVALRCDPISGHVSLFWYQQALGQGPEFLTYFQNEAQLDKSGLPSDRFFAERPEGSVSTLKIQRTQQEDSAVYLCASRLAGTGADTQYFGPGTRLTVL.

The CDR3 DNA reads TGTGCCAGCAGCGTACAGACTAGCCCGAGAGATACGCAGTATTTT. The encoded protein is CASSVQTSPRDTQYF. V usage is TRBV9 and J usage is TRBJ2-3; TRBD2 aligns across 7 bases. There are 15 residues in the CDR3. Germline CDR1 reads SGDLS; CDR2 reads YYNGEE. V gave up 1 base and J gave up 5 bases; unmatched junction bases: 7.

V usage is TRBV4-3 and J usage is TRBJ2-1; 7 bases are a match to TRBD1. Germline-derived CDR1 and CDR2 are LGHNA and YSLEER. V lost 4 bases to trimming and J lost 0 bases; unmatched junction nucleotides: 0. This CDR3 has 14 residues. CDR3 sequence: CASSRDSSYNEQFF. In nucleotides, the CDR3 is TGCGCCAGCAGCCGGGACAGCTCCTACAATGAGCAGTTCTTC.

V and J are TRBV30 and TRBJ2-1; the D is unclear. The CDR3 consists of 16 residues. Trimming pared 2 bases from V and 7 bases from J, leaving 21 bases between. Germline CDR1 and CDR2: GTSNPN and SVGIG (reference sequence). The CDR3 sequence: CAWSRRPAPRVNEQFF. The CDR3 DNA follows: TGTGCCTGGAGTCGTCGTCCAGCGCCTAGGGTGAATGAGCAGTTCTTC.